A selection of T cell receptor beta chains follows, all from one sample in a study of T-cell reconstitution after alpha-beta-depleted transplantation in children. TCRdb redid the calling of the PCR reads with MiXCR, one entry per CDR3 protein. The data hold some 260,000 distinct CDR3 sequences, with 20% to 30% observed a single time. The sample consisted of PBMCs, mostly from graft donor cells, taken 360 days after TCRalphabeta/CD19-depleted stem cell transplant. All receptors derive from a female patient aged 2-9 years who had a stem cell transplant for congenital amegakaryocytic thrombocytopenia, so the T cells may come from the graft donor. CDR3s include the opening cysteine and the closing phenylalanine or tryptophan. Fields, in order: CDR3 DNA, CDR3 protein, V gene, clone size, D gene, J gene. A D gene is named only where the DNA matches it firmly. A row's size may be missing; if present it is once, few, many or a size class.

TGCAGTGCTAGGGACAGGGGGGCCGGGGAGCTGTTTTTT | CSARDRGAGELFF | TRBV20-1 | many | TRBD1 | TRBJ2-2
TGTGCCAGCAAACGATCTCCCAGACCGGGACGGCTAAAATCCTACGAGCAGTACTTC | CASKRSPRPGRLKSYEQYF | TRBV2 | - | - | TRBJ2-7
TGTGCCAGCAGTGGGGACAGTGGCTACGAGCAGTACTTC | CASSGDSGYEQYF | TRBV12-3/TRBV12-4 | few | TRBD1 | TRBJ2-7
TGTGCCAGCAGTGAATACGTCTGGGACAGGGGCGAAGAGACCCAGTACTTC | CASSEYVWDRGEETQYF | TRBV25-1 | - | TRBD1 | TRBJ2-5
TGCAGCGTCGCCGGGACACCCGCTAGCACAGATACGCAGTATTTT | CSVAGTPASTDTQYF | TRBV29-1 | - | - | TRBJ2-3
TGCGCCAGCAGCTCCGGACTAGCGGGAGACACCGGGGAGCTGTTTTTT | CASSSGLAGDTGELFF | TRBV5-1 | - | TRBD2 | TRBJ2-2
TGTGCCAGCGCTAGAGAGCGTTCAACCTACAATGAGCAGTTCTTC | CASARERSTYNEQFF | TRBV14 | - | - | TRBJ2-1
TGCAGCGTATTGGAACTACCAGCGTACGAGCAGTACTTC | CSVLELPAYEQYF | TRBV29-1 | once | - | TRBJ2-7
TGCGCCAGCAGCTTCTCTCAGGGGCGCCTCTACGAGCAGTACTTC | CASSFSQGRLYEQYF | TRBV5-1 | few | - | TRBJ2-7
TGTGCCATCCGGGGGGACAGAGACTACGAGCAGTACTTC | CAIRGDRDYEQYF | TRBV10-3 | - | - | TRBJ2-7
TGCGCCAGCAGCTTGGGCGGAGGACAGGGTCGTGGCTACACCTTC | CASSLGGGQGRGYTF | TRBV5-1 | - | TRBD1 | TRBJ1-2
TGTGCCAGCAGCTTAACGGGGACGGGGGAGACCCAGTACTTC | CASSLTGTGETQYF | TRBV7-9 | - | - | TRBJ2-5
TGCAGCGTTGGGCTAAGCTCCTACAATGAGCAGTTCTTC | CSVGLSSYNEQFF | TRBV29-1 | many | - | TRBJ2-1
TGCGCCAGCAGCCAAAACGGGCAGAATAGCAATCAGCCCCAGCATTTT | CASSQNGQNSNQPQHF | TRBV4-1 | - | - | TRBJ1-5
TGTGCCAGCAGTTTCGACACTGGGAACACTGAAGCTTTCTTT | CASSFDTGNTEAFF | TRBV12-3/TRBV12-4 | - | - | TRBJ1-1
TGCAGCGTCGCTAGGACGGGATCTAATGAAAAACTGTTTTTT | CSVARTGSNEKLFF | TRBV29-1 | - | - | TRBJ1-4
TGCGCCAGCAGTGATTCGTCGGGATTAACCAAAAACATTCAGTACTTC | CASSDSSGLTKNIQYF | TRBV10-1 | many | - | TRBJ2-4
TGTGCCAGCAGTTACCCACGATTGCAAGATTTGACAGATACGCAGTATTTT | CASSYPRLQDLTDTQYF | TRBV6-5 | few | - | TRBJ2-3
TGTGCCAGCAGCTTATATAGCACAGATACGCAGTATTTT | CASSLYSTDTQYF | TRBV5-6 | - | - | TRBJ2-3
TGTGCCAGCAGTTTCCCGACGGGGTCCAGTGGAAACACCATATATTTT | CASSFPTGSSGNTIYF | TRBV6-5 | - | - | TRBJ1-3
TGCAGCGCCCGGGACACCGGGAACACTGAAGCTTTCTTT | CSARDTGNTEAFF | TRBV29-1 | few | - | TRBJ1-1
TGCAGTGCTAGAGCCAGTCTAGCGGAGAACATTCAGTACTTC | CSARASLAENIQYF | TRBV20-1 | many | TRBD2 | TRBJ2-4
TGTGCCAGCAGTCAGCCCAGAGGAGACAGGTCCAATGAGCAGTTCTTC | CASSQPRGDRSNEQFF | TRBV28 | many | - | TRBJ2-1
TGTGCCTGGAGTCACAGGGGAGGATCCTACAATGAGCAGTTCTTC | CAWSHRGGSYNEQFF | TRBV30 | - | - | TRBJ2-1
TGTGCCAGCAGTCTTAAGGACAGGGAGGGCACTGAAGCTTTCTTT | CASSLKDREGTEAFF | TRBV28 | - | TRBD1 | TRBJ1-1
TGTGCCACTGAATCCCGGGACAGAAAAAACATTCAGTACTTC | CATESRDRKNIQYF | TRBV19 | - | TRBD1 | TRBJ2-4
TGTGCCAGCAGCTCGGGCCCCCGCTATGGCTACACCTTC | CASSSGPRYGYTF | TRBV3-1 | - | - | TRBJ1-2
TGTGCCAGCAGTTCCCGGGTGGGGAGTGGGAGGACGAACAATGAGCAGTTCTTC | CASSSRVGSGRTNNEQFF | TRBV27 | few | - | TRBJ2-1
TGTGCCAGCAACCCGGGGGGGACTAATGAAAAACTGTTTTTT | CASNPGGTNEKLFF | TRBV12-3/TRBV12-4 | - | - | TRBJ1-4
TGTGCCAGCAGCCAGGGACTCCGCTTTTACAATGAGCAGTTCTTC | CASSQGLRFYNEQFF | TRBV11-3 | few | - | TRBJ2-1
TGTGCCAGCTCACCACGGTACTCTGGGGCAGGGGGAAACTATGGCTACACCTTC | CASSPRYSGAGGNYGYTF | TRBV18 | - | TRBD1 | TRBJ1-2
TGTGCCAGCAATACAGGCGGCTACGAGCAGTACTTC | CASNTGGYEQYF | TRBV6-6 | - | - | TRBJ2-7
TGTGCCAGCAGGGGACTAGAGAAGCCCACAGATACGCAGTATTTT | CASRGLEKPTDTQYF | TRBV2 | - | TRBD2 | TRBJ2-3
TGTGCCAGCGCTTTTCTTGACCGCAATGAGCAGTTCTTC | CASAFLDRNEQFF | TRBV28 | few | - | TRBJ2-1
TGTGCCAGCAGCCCCCGACTAGCGAAGAACACCGGGGAGCTGTTTTTT | CASSPRLAKNTGELFF | TRBV7-6 | few | TRBD2 | TRBJ2-2
TGTGCCACCAGTGATTCCCATTCCTACGAGCAGTACTTC | CATSDSHSYEQYF | TRBV24-1 | few | - | TRBJ2-7
TGTGCCAGCTCACCACCGAGGGTCAGGGTAGGTGAAAAACTGTTTTTT | CASSPPRVRVGEKLFF | TRBV18 | - | - | TRBJ1-4
TGCGCCAGTACTAGCGGGGGCAATGAGCAGTTCTTC | CASTSGGNEQFF | TRBV5-1 | few | TRBD2 | TRBJ2-1
TGCGCCAGCAGCTCGGGGTCGGGATCTGGAAACACCATATATTTT | CASSSGSGSGNTIYF | TRBV5-1 | - | - | TRBJ1-3
TGTGCCAGTACCACAGTCGCTGAGCAGTTCTTC | CASTTVAEQFF | TRBV12-3/TRBV12-4 | - | - | TRBJ2-1
TGTGCCATCAGTGATTTGGGACAGGGGACCCATGAGCAGTTCTTC | CAISDLGQGTHEQFF | TRBV10-3 | many | TRBD1 | TRBJ2-1
TGTGCCAGCAGTTCCGGACTAGCATCTGGGGCCAACGTCCTGACTTTC | CASSSGLASGANVLTF | TRBV12-3/TRBV12-4 | few | TRBD2 | TRBJ2-6
TGTGCCAGCAGCGCGCCTTGGCGGGAAGCCAACTATGGCTACACCTTC | CASSAPWREANYGYTF | TRBV7-6 | - | - | TRBJ1-2
TGTGCCAGCAGACGCTCGAGGGCAGGGAAGGCGTGGACCGGGGAGCTGTTTTTT | CASRRSRAGKAWTGELFF | TRBV12-3/TRBV12-4 | few | - | TRBJ2-2
TGCAGTGCTCTTGACAGCCGCCGTTTCGACGAGCAGTACTTC | CSALDSRRFDEQYF | TRBV20-1 | - | - | TRBJ2-7
TGTGCCAGCAGTGTTGGTTTTAGGGGCAATGAGCAGTTCTTC | CASSVGFRGNEQFF | TRBV2 | few | - | TRBJ2-1
TGCAGTGTGGTCGGGAGCACAGATACGCAGTATTTT | CSVVGSTDTQYF | TRBV20-1 | few | - | TRBJ2-3
TGCAGCGTAAGGACAGGGGGGAGGACTGAAGCTTTCTTT | CSVRTGGRTEAFF | TRBV29-1 | few | TRBD1 | TRBJ1-1
TGTGCCAGCAGCATTTCCATGAACACCGGGGAGCTGTTTTTT | CASSISMNTGELFF | TRBV27 | few | - | TRBJ2-2
TGCAGTGCTGGGGGGACAGGATACATGAACACTGAAGCTTTCTTT | CSAGGTGYMNTEAFF | TRBV20-1 | few | TRBD1 | TRBJ1-1
TGTGCCACCAGCAGAGCGGGCTACGAGCAGTACTTC | CATSRAGYEQYF | TRBV15 | - | - | TRBJ2-7
TGTGCCAGTAGCCTCACCTATGGACAGGCGGCTAATGAAAAACTGTTTTTT | CASSLTYGQAANEKLFF | TRBV19 | - | TRBD1 | TRBJ1-4
TGCAGTGATTCCTACCGACTAGCCGTGAGCACAGATACGCAGTATTTT | CSDSYRLAVSTDTQYF | TRBV20-1 | few | TRBD2 | TRBJ2-3
TGTGCCACCAGTGATTCATCTTCAAAGGGAGTAAATGAAAAACTGTTTTTT | CATSDSSSKGVNEKLFF | TRBV24-1 | - | - | TRBJ1-4
TGTGCCTGGAGTGTCGGACTAGCGGGAAAGACCTACGAGCAGTACTTC | CAWSVGLAGKTYEQYF | TRBV30 | - | TRBD2 | TRBJ2-7
TGTGCCAGCAGCCCCCGACTCGGAACAGAACATAATGAAAAACTGTTTTTT | CASSPRLGTEHNEKLFF | TRBV11-2 | - | - | TRBJ1-4
TGTGCCAGCAGGGCTAGCTCGAGCTCCTACAATGAGCAGTTCTTC | CASRASSSSYNEQFF | TRBV2 | many | - | TRBJ2-1
TGTGCCAGCAGTCGGGGCAGAAGCTCCTACAATGAGCAGTTCTTC | CASSRGRSSYNEQFF | TRBV6-5 | few | - | TRBJ2-1
TGTGCCACCAGCAGAGATTTGATAGCTAATTCACCCCTCCACTTT | CATSRDLIANSPLHF | TRBV15 | - | - | TRBJ1-6